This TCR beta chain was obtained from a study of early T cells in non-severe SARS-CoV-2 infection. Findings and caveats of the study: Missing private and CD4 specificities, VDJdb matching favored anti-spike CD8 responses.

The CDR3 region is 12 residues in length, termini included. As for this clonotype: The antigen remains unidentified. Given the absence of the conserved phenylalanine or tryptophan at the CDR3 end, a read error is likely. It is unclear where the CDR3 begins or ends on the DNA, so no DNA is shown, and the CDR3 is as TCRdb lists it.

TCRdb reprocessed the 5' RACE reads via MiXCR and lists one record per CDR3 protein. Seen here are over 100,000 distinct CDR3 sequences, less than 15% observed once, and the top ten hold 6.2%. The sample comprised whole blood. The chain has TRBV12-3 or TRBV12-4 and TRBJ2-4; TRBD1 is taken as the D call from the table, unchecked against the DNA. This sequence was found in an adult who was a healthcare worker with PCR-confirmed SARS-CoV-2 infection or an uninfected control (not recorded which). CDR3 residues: CASSLGRDTSPG.